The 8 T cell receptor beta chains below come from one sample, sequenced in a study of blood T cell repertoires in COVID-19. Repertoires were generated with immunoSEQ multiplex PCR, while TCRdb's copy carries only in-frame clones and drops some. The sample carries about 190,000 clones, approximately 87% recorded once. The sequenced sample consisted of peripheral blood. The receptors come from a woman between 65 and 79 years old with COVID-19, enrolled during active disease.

CDR3 DNA sequence: TGTGCCAGCAGCTTAGCAGGCCGGGACTATGGCTACACCTTC. Translation gives CASSLAGRDYGYTF. This sequence joins TRBV7-8 and TRBJ1-2; D call uncertain. Trimming removed 0 bases at V and 3 bases at J, with 8 bases between. CDR3 length equals 14 residues. The germline gives CDR1 SGHVS, CDR2 FQNEAQ.

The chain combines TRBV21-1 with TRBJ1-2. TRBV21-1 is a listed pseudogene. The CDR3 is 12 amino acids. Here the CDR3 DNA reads TGTGCCAGCAGCGCACTAAACTATGGCTACACCTTC. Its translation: CASSALNYGYTF.

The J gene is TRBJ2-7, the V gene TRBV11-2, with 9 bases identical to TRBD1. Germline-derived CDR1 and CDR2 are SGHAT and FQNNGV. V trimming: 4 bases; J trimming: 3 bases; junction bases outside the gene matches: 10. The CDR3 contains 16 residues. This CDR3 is CASSSTPGQGHYEQYF. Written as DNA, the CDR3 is TGTGCCAGCAGCTCAACACCGGGACAGGGTCACTACGAGCAGTACTTC. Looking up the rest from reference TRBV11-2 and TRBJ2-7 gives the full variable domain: EAGVAQSPRYKIIEKRQSVAFWCNPISGHATLYWYQQILGQGPKLLIQFQNNGVVDDSQLPKDRFSAERLKGVDSTLKIQPAKLEDSAVYLCASSSTPGQGHYEQYFGPGTRLTVT.

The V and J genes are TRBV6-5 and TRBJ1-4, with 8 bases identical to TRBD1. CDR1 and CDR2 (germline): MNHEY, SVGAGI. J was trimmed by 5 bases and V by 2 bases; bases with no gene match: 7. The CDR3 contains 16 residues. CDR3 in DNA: TGTGCCAGCAGTTACACCTCTGGACAGGGAAATGAAAAACTGTTTTTT. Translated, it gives CASSYTSGQGNEKLFF.

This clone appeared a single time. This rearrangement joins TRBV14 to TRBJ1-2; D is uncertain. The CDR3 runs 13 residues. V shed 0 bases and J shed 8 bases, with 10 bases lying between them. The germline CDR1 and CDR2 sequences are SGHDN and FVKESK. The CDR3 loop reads CASSQDPRSGYTF. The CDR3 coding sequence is TGTGCCAGCAGCCAAGATCCCCGGTCCGGCTACACCTTC.

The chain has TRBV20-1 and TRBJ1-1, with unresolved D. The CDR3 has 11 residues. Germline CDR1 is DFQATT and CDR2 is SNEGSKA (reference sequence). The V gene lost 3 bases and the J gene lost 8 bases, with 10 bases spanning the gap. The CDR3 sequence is CSARKVEEAFF. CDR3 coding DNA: TGCAGTGCTAGGAAAGTAGAGGAAGCTTTCTTT.

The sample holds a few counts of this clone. The chain's CDR3 is CASSWQGSTFF. The CDR3 region has the DNA TGTGCCAGCAGTTGGCAGGGATCGACTTTCTTT. J is TRBJ1-1 and V is TRBV6-4; a weak D match, TRBD1 (5 bases). This CDR3 has 11 amino acids. Between the trimmed V and J ends, which lost 5 bases and 12 bases, there was a span of 13 bases. The germline V gene has CDR1 MRHNA and CDR2 SNTAGT.

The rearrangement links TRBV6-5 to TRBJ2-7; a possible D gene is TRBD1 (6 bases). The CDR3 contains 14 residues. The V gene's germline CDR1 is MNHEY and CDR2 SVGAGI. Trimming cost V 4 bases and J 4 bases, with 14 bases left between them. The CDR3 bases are TGTGCCAGCAGTTCCACGGACAGAGTATACGAGCAGTACTTC. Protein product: CASSSTDRVYEQYF.